This is a list of T cell receptor beta chains from one sample in a study of T-cell reconstitution after alpha-beta-depleted transplantation in children. TCRdb called the PCR reads again in MiXCR, with one record for every CDR3 protein. In the table there are 550,000 to 800,000 distinct CDR3 sequences, approximately 14% of which are singletons. This specimen was PBMCs, taken before TCRalphabeta/CD19-depleted stem cell transplant. The receptors here all came from a girl aged 2-15 years with congenital amegakaryocytic thrombocytopenia, due to receive a stem cell transplant. Each CDR3 is given with its conserved first and last residue. D genes are given only for firm matches. Not all rows give a size; the values are once, few, many and, for expanded clones, a class.

d_gene | abundance | j_gene | v_gene | CDR3aa | CDR3nt
NA | few | TRBJ2-3 | TRBV10-3 | CAISGADTQYF | TGTGCCATCAGTGGCGCAGATACGCAGTATTTT
NA | NA | TRBJ2-5 | TRBV30 | CAWSVGGFGETQYF | TGTGCCTGGAGTGTAGGGGGGTTTGGGGAGACCCAGTACTTC
NA | few | TRBJ2-5 | TRBV25-1 | CASNVLGPSETQYF | TGTGCCAGTAACGTCCTGGGACCATCAGAGACCCAGTACTTC
NA | few | TRBJ1-1 | TRBV28 | CASSYRINEAFF | TGTGCCAGCAGTTACAGGATTAATGAAGCTTTCTTT
TRBD2 | NA | TRBJ2-3 | TRBV5-1 | CASSYSILAGSSDTQYF | TGCGCCAGCAGCTACTCCATACTAGCGGGAAGTTCAGATACGCAGTATTTT
NA | many | TRBJ2-4 | TRBV5-5 | CASLTTGGENIQYF | TGTGCCAGCCTTACAACCGGCGGTGAAAACATTCAGTACTTC
NA | NA | TRBJ1-1 | TRBV29-1 | CSVEPRTMNTEAFF | TGCAGCGTTGAGCCCAGGACCATGAACACTGAAGCTTTCTTT
NA | NA | TRBJ2-7 | TRBV20-1 | CSARSPGDGSYEQYF | TGCAGTGCTAGATCTCCGGGGGACGGCTCCTACGAGCAGTACTTC
NA | NA | TRBJ1-4 | TRBV29-1 | CSVVQDEKLFF | TGCAGCGTTGTCCAGGACGAAAAACTGTTTTTT
TRBD1 | many | TRBJ2-2 | TRBV7-8 | CASSSYDRGNTGELFF | TGTGCCAGCAGCTCGTACGACAGGGGTAACACCGGGGAGCTGTTTTTT
NA | many | TRBJ1-1 | TRBV20-1 | CSARVPSGGWNTEAFF | TGCAGTGCTAGAGTTCCGTCGGGGGGATGGAACACTGAAGCTTTCTTT
TRBD1 | few | TRBJ1-2 | TRBV5-6 | CASSPGTGRSGSSGYTF | TGTGCCAGCAGCCCCGGGACAGGAAGGTCCGGATCCTCTGGCTACACCTTC
NA | NA | TRBJ2-3 | TRBV15 | CATSRWFQDTQYF | TGTGCCACCAGCAGATGGTTCCAAGATACGCAGTATTTT
NA | NA | TRBJ1-2 | TRBV28 | CASRPTGLDYGYTF | TGTGCCAGCAGACCCACAGGGTTAGACTATGGCTACACCTTC
NA | NA | TRBJ2-3 | TRBV7-8 | CASSEEVLRTQDTQYF | TGTGCCAGCAGCGAAGAAGTTCTCAGGACTCAGGATACGCAGTATTTT
NA | few | TRBJ1-1 | TRBV6-1 | CASNKRGNTEAFF | TGTGCCAGCAATAAGAGGGGGAACACTGAAGCTTTCTTT
TRBD1 | NA | TRBJ1-2 | TRBV4-2 | CAISPGTGCSGSSGYTF | TGTGCCATCAGCCCCGGGACAGGATGCTCCGGATCCTCTGGCTACACCTTC
TRBD2 | few | TRBJ2-2 | TRBV4-1 | CASRPNSAGGNTGELFF | TGCGCCAGCAGGCCTAACTCAGCGGGAGGTAACACCGGGGAGCTGTTTTTT
NA | many | TRBJ2-2 | TRBV20-1 | CSASGPNTGELFF | TGCAGTGCTTCAGGCCCGAACACCGGGGAGCTGTTTTTT
NA | NA | TRBJ2-7 | TRBV30 | CACTGHLTYEQYF | TGTGCCTGTACGGGACACCTCACCTACGAGCAGTACTTC
NA | NA | TRBJ2-7 | TRBV23-1 | CASIFSPDKRAPPYEQYF | TGCGCCAGCATTTTTTCTCCCGACAAAAGGGCGCCTCCCTACGAGCAGTACTTC
NA | few | TRBJ2-4 | TRBV2 | CASSGLNIQYF | TGTGCCAGCAGTGGTTTAAACATTCAGTACTTC
TRBD1 | NA | TRBJ1-1 | TRBV29-1 | CSALPDRGESFF | TGCAGCGCTTTACCGGACAGGGGCGAATCTTTCTTT
NA | few | TRBJ2-7 | TRBV18 | CASSPPTGRSNYEQYF | TGTGCCAGCTCACCACCGACGGGACGGAGCAACTACGAGCAGTACTTC
NA | many | TRBJ2-5 | TRBV29-1 | CSVLSATMETQYF | TGCAGCGTTCTCTCTGCAACGATGGAGACCCAGTACTTC